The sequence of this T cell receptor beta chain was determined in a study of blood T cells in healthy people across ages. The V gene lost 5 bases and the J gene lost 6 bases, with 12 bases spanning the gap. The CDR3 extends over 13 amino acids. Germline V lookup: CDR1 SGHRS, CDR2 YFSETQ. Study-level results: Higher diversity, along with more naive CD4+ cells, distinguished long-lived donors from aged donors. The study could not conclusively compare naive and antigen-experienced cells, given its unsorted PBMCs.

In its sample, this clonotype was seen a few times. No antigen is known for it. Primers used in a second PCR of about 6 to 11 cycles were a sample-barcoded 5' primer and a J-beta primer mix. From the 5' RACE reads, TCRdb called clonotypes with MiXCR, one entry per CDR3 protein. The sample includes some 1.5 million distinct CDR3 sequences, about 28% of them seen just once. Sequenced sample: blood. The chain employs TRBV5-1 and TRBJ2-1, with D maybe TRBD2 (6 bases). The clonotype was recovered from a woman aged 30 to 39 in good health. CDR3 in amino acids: CASSSGDSNEQFF. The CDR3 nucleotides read TGCGCCAGCAGTTCGGGGGACTCCAATGAGCAGTTCTTC.